This T cell receptor (beta chain) came from a study of blood T cells in healthy people across ages. Deletions cut 7 bases from V and 3 bases from J, with 18 bases between. Germline V gives CDR1 LNHDA, CDR2 SQIVND (reference sequence). This CDR3 contains 15 residues. A J-beta primer mix and a sample-barcoded 5' primer were used in a second PCR of about 7 to 12 cycles. Via MiXCR, TCRdb re-called the 5' RACE reads, giving one row per CDR3 protein. The sample yields about 840,000 distinct CDR3 sequences, almost 30% seen once. These sequences were also reported in another study, on T cells of mothers and their children.

The V and J genes are TRBV19 and TRBJ1-2; D might be TRBD1 (6 bases). Sequencing input: blood. The origin of this receptor is a woman between 40 and 50 years old in good health. The CDR3 loop is CASNPIGQTYYGYTF. Written as DNA, the CDR3 is TGTGCCAGTAACCCAATAGGACAGACCTACTATGGCTACACCTTC.